These T cell receptor beta chains were read from a single sample in a study of T cells in Graves' hyperthyroidism and ophthalmopathy. Via MiXCR, TCRdb re-called the multiplex PCR reads, giving one row per CDR3 protein. The repertoire has approximately 640,000 distinct CDR3 sequences, just under 45% of them found once; the top ten carry less than 8.5%. The sample consisted of peripheral blood or thyroid tissue (not recorded which). These receptors came from an adult man with Graves' disease, either hyperthyroidism or ophthalmopathy (not recorded which). CDR3s include the opening cysteine and the closing phenylalanine or tryptophan. A D gene is named only where the DNA matches it firmly. Clone size appears in some rows only: once, few, many, or a class for an expanded clone.

D gene,clone size,J gene,V gene,CDR3 protein,CDR3 DNA
TRBD1,-,TRBJ1-1,TRBV10-2,CASSGTGGGTEAFF,TGCGCCAGTTCCGGGACAGGGGGAGGCACTGAAGCTTTCTTT
-,many,TRBJ1-1,TRBV12-3/TRBV12-4,CASSFRDVNTEAFF,TGTGCCAGCAGTTTTAGGGACGTCAACACTGAAGCTTTCTTT
TRBD1,-,TRBJ1-5,TRBV12-3/TRBV12-4,CASSLTGVANQPQHF,TGTGCCAGCAGTCTAACAGGGGTTGCCAATCAGCCCCAGCATTTT
-,few,TRBJ2-7,TRBV28,CASSSFSVTYEQYF,TGTGCCAGCAGTTCGTTTTCTGTCACCTACGAGCAGTACTTC
-,-,TRBJ2-7,TRBV7-2,CASSQVAGPSYEQYF,TGCGCCAGCAGCCAAGTCGCAGGACCCTCCTACGAGCAGTACTTC
TRBD1,-,TRBJ1-1,TRBV6-5,CASKGGSPEAFF,TGTGCCAGCAAAGGGGGCTCCCCTGAAGCTTTCTTT
TRBD2,many,TRBJ2-7,TRBV7-9,CASSFLAGTDEQYF,TGTGCCAGCAGCTTCTTAGCGGGCACCGACGAGCAGTACTTC
-,few,TRBJ1-4,TRBV2,CASSDRHEKLFF,TGTGCCAGCAGTGACAGGCACGAAAAACTGTTTTTT
-,-,TRBJ1-2,TRBV29-1,CSSRGHNYGYTF,TGCAGCTCACGGGGCCATAACTATGGCTACACCTTC
-,many,TRBJ1-2,TRBV2,CASSEGVRYTF,TGTGCCAGCAGTGAGGGGGTTCGCTACACCTTC
TRBD1,-,TRBJ1-5,TRBV28,CASSVTGLGNQPQHF,TGTGCCAGCAGTGTGACAGGGTTGGGGAATCAGCCCCAGCATTTT
TRBD1,once,TRBJ1-5,TRBV15,CATSRGQGPNQPQHF,TGTGCCACCAGCCGCGGACAGGGCCCCAATCAGCCCCAGCATTTT
-,few,TRBJ2-5,TRBV29-1,CSVYRTQETQYF,TGCAGCGTCTACAGGACCCAAGAGACCCAGTACTTC
TRBD1,-,TRBJ1-2,TRBV5-1,CASRGRDRGFWGNYGYTF,TGCGCCAGCAGGGGCCGGGACAGGGGATTTTGGGGTAACTATGGCTACACCTTC
-,few,TRBJ1-5,TRBV20-1,CSARDRGSGNQPQHF,TGCAGTGCTAGAGACCGGGGGAGCGGCAATCAGCCCCAGCATTTT
-,-,TRBJ1-2,TRBV5-1,CASSLTVGDPPGYTF,TGCGCCAGCAGTTTAACTGTCGGAGACCCCCCTGGCTACACCTTC
TRBD1,-,TRBJ2-5,TRBV5-1,CASSRQGGAGETQYF,TGCGCCAGCAGCCGACAGGGGGGAGCGGGAGAGACCCAGTACTTC
TRBD1,few,TRBJ1-5,TRBV10-3,CAISEGTGFGQPQHF,TGTGCCATCAGTGAAGGGACAGGGTTCGGTCAGCCCCAGCATTTT
-,many,TRBJ2-7,TRBV2,CASSVGHNYEQYF,TGTGCCAGCAGTGTGGGTCATAACTACGAGCAGTACTTC
-,-,TRBJ1-3,TRBV6-6,CASRLQDRTGNTIYF,TGTGCCAGCAGACTACAGGATAGGACTGGAAACACCATATATTTT
TRBD1,few,TRBJ1-4,TRBV20-1,CSARRQGDNEKLFF,TGCAGTGCCCGTAGACAGGGGGATAATGAAAAACTGTTTTTT
TRBD2,-,TRBJ2-5,TRBV3-1,CASSPSGGAGETQYF,TGTGCCAGCAGCCCTAGCGGGGGGGCCGGGGAGACCCAGTACTTC
TRBD1,-,TRBJ1-6,TRBV29-1,CSALADRDINSPLHF,TGCAGCGCCTTGGCGGACAGGGACATAAATTCACCCCTCCACTTT
TRBD2,many,TRBJ2-7,TRBV9,CASSVGLAGVGEQYF,TGTGCCAGCAGCGTAGGCCTAGCGGGAGTGGGGGAGCAGTACTTC
-,-,TRBJ2-1,TRBV11-2,CASTPTWVGVF,TGTGCCAGCACCCCAACCTGGGTCGGGGTCTTC
-,-,TRBJ1-1,TRBV7-9,CASSMGGNTEAFF,TGTGCCAGCAGCATGGGGGGGAACACTGAAGCTTTCTTT
-,-,TRBJ2-5,TRBV11-2,CASSLAFGGQETQYF,TGTGCCAGCAGCTTAGCATTTGGGGGCCAAGAGACCCAGTACTTC
-,-,TRBJ1-2,TRBV29-1,CSEVRVYGYTF,TGCAGTGAGGTCAGGGTCTATGGCTACACCTTC
-,-,TRBJ1-1,TRBV10-2,CASGPEAGTMNTEAFF,TGCGCCAGCGGTCCCGAGGCAGGGACAATGAACACTGAAGCTTTCTTT
-,-,TRBJ1-2,TRBV6-5,CASSVTNNYGYTF,TGTGCCAGCAGTGTGACAAATAACTATGGCTACACCTTC
-,many,TRBJ1-1,TRBV29-1,CSGRQTANTEAFF,TGCAGCGGCCGCCAGACAGCGAACACTGAAGCTTTCTTT
-,many,TRBJ2-7,TRBV2,CASSEQGYEQYF,TGTGCCAGCAGTGAACAGGGCTACGAGCAGTACTTC
-,-,TRBJ2-7,TRBV7-8,CASSLARRHEQYF,TGTGCCAGCAGCTTAGCCAGGAGGCACGAGCAGTACTTC
TRBD1,many,TRBJ2-7,TRBV7-9,CASARDRAYEQYF,TGTGCCAGCGCCCGGGACAGGGCCTACGAGCAGTACTTC
-,few,TRBJ2-2,TRBV2,CASSHEPNTGELFF,TGTGCCAGCAGCCACGAACCGAACACCGGGGAGCTGTTTTTT
TRBD1,many,TRBJ2-7,TRBV10-2,CASSEGQAIHEQYF,TGCGCCAGCAGTGAGGGACAGGCGATCCACGAGCAGTACTTC
-,-,TRBJ1-6,TRBV7-9,CASSSLRGLDSPLHF,TGTGCCAGCAGTTCCCTACGGGGATTAGATTCACCCCTCCACTTT
-,-,TRBJ1-2,TRBV24-1,CATSLEENYGYTF,TGTGCCACCAGTTTAGAGGAAAACTATGGCTACACCTTC
TRBD2,-,TRBJ2-7,TRBV20-1,CSARSGLAGRPSYEQYF,TGCAGTGCTAGATCGGGACTAGCGGGTAGACCTTCCTACGAGCAGTACTTC
-,many,TRBJ1-5,TRBV2,CASSLQGFQPQHF,TGTGCCAGCAGTTTGCAGGGATTTCAGCCCCAGCATTTT